This T cell receptor beta chain originates from a study of shared clonotypes between healthy human individuals. The study, taken as a whole, reports: Non-shared clonotypes had lower generation probabilities than clonotypes shared by all four sorted-subset donors.

Only CD45RO-negative cells positively selected for CCR7 counted as naive CD8 cells, so terminally differentiated effector memory CD45RA+ cells were excluded. The V gene's germline CDR1 is PRHDT and CDR2 FYEKMQ (reference sequence). V was clipped by 6 bases and J by 2 bases, with 22 bases between them. The length of the CDR3 is 17 residues. DNA at around 210 ng, approximately 30,000 T cell genomes, went into sorted-subset replicate PCRs. Assay used: immunoSEQ multiplex PCR; TCRdb lists only in-frame clones, some missing. The sample shows a few million clones, 93% of them seen only once. As concerns this clone: Its specificity is unknown.

The V and J genes are TRBV13 and TRBJ1-2, with D tentatively TRBD1 (5 bases). This receptor was taken from a man between 18 and 35 years old in good health. Some clones in this sample may be carry-over from other donors' samples. Sequenced input: naive CD8+ T cells from PBMCs. Here the CDR3 DNA reads TGTGCCAGCAGACACGTGCAGAGTAAGACAGAAAACTATGGCTACACCTTC. It translates to CASRHVQSKTENYGYTF.